The clone carrying this T cell receptor beta chain appeared many times. The antigen remains unidentified. The source of the sample is a study of T cells after yellow fever vaccination. The study's findings and limits: Booster samples showed a return of most primary-vaccination clones (under 98% CD4, 80% to 90% CD8).

MiXCR, run by TCRdb on the 5' RACE reads, gives a single entry per CDR3 protein. The sample lists around 67,000 distinct CDR3 sequences, roughly 6.9% seen once, with 30% to 40% in the top ten. CDR3 size: 13 residues. Germline V gene sequence: CDR1 SQVTM, CDR2 ANQGSEA. V was clipped by 7 bases and J by 8 bases, with 18 bases between them. The source is a man younger than 30 who received the YFV17D yellow fever vaccine. The material sequenced was CD8+ T cells sorted from PBMCs, taken 5 days after the first yellow fever vaccination. This chain connects TRBV29-1 to TRBJ2-1, with D maybe TRBD2 (5 bases). This CDR3 is CSAASEAVYEQFF. The CDR3 DNA sequence: TGCAGCGCCGCGTCGGAGGCTGTATATGAGCAGTTCTTC.